These 29 T cell receptor beta chains were sequenced from one sample in a study of blood T cell repertoires in COVID-19 (dated by TCRdb to about 2020). Library preparation was by the immunoSEQ multiplex PCR assay. TCRdb took this table from immuneACCESS and kept in-frame rearrangements with V and J called. Such tables lack part of the clones; where checked against another copy, unresolved V genes explain under half of the gap, and the rest is unexplained. The sample table records roughly 80,000 clones; roughly 90% of these occur just once. Jointly, the top ten make up roughly 1.7% of the sample. Sequenced input: peripheral blood. Every receptor here comes from a man aged 55 to 70 with acute or convalescent COVID-19.

The rearrangement uses TRBV19 and TRBJ1-6; D might be TRBD1 (5 bases). Germline CDR1 is LNHDA and CDR2 is SQIVND (reference sequence). V lost 4 bases and J 8 bases, leaving 18 bases between the germline ends. The CDR3 has 16 amino acids. CDR3 protein: CASSTPTRQIDSPLHF. CDR3 coding DNA: TGTGCCAGTAGTACTCCTACAAGACAGATCGATTCACCCCTCCACTTT.

The chain couples TRBV14 to TRBJ1-6; perhaps TRBD1 as D (5 bases). Trimming left V 4 bases short and J 7 bases short, with 14 bases between. CDR3 length equals 15 residues. The germline CDR1 and CDR2 sequences are SGHDN and FVKESK. Written as DNA, the CDR3 is TGTGCCAGCAGCCTAAGGGGCAGTTACAATTCACCCCTCCACTTT. Translation: CASSLRGSYNSPLHF.

The chain employs TRBV29-1 and TRBJ2-7; 7 positions agree with TRBD1. Germline-derived CDR1 and CDR2 are SQVTM and ANQGSEA. With 7 bases clipped from V and 4 bases from J, the junction kept 10 bases outside the gene matches. The CDR3 covers 13 residues. The CDR3 loop is CSALGQAPYEQYF. In DNA, the CDR3 is TGCAGCGCGCTAGGACAGGCCCCATACGAGCAGTACTTC.

This chain links TRBV18 with TRBJ2-1, with TRBD2 matching 9 bases. Germline CDR1 is KGHSH and CDR2 is LQKENI. The CDR3 loop spans 15 amino acids. J gave up 0 bases and V 5 bases, and 2 bases lay outside the gene matches. CDR3 sequence: CASSTAGGSYNEQFF. CDR3 DNA: TGTGCCAGCTCAACAGCGGGAGGCTCCTACAATGAGCAGTTCTTC.

The chain combines TRBV7-6 with TRBJ2-3, with D perhaps matching TRBD2 (5 bases). CDR3 length: 16 amino acids. Trimming took off 1 base at V and 0 bases at J, with 11 bases between the two ends. The germline V gene has CDR1 SGHVS and CDR2 FNYEAQ. The CDR3 loop reads CASSLVSRVSTDTQYF. The CDR3 DNA reads TGTGCCAGCAGCTTAGTGTCGCGGGTTAGCACAGATACGCAGTATTTT.

This chain joins TRBV7-2 and TRBJ2-1, with a tentative D call TRBD1 (5 bases). Germline V CDR1 and CDR2: SGHTA, FQGNSA. The length of the CDR3 is 15 residues. The V and J ends lost 4 bases and 7 bases respectively, with 17 bases between them. CDR3 DNA sequence: TGTGCCAGCAGCTATCAGGGCCCGGCCTGGAATGAGCAGTTCTTC. Translated, it gives CASSYQGPAWNEQFF.

Here the CDR3 DNA reads TGCGCCAGCAGCTTGGGTAGCGGGAGTGAGACCCAGTACTTC. Its translation is CASSLGSGSETQYF. V gene TRBV5-1 combines with J gene TRBJ2-5; TRBD2 aligns across 9 bases. The V gene's germline CDR1 is SGHRS and CDR2 YFSETQ. This CDR3 has 14 amino acids. Trimming removed 0 bases from V and 5 bases from J; junction bases left unmatched: 2.

This clone was detected only once. The chain couples TRBV27 to TRBJ2-2; no clear D gene. V was pared by 3 bases and J by 0 bases, with 8 bases between. This CDR3 comprises 15 residues. Germline V gives CDR1 MNHEY, CDR2 SMNVEV (reference sequence). CDR3 sequence reads: CASSFWQSNTGELFF. CDR3 nucleotides: TGTGCCAGCAGTTTCTGGCAGTCGAACACCGGGGAGCTGTTTTTT.

This CDR3 reads CASSQGLAGWETQYF. CDR3 bases: TGTGCCAGCAGCCAGGGACTAGCGGGCTGGGAGACCCAGTACTTC. The rearrangement joins TRBV7-2 to TRBJ2-5; the match to TRBD2 covers 12 bases. The junction had 6 bases not matched to a gene; V was cut back by 5 bases and J by 5 bases. Germline V gene data show CDR1 as SGHTA and CDR2 as FQGNSA. The CDR3 is made up of 15 amino acids.

V gene TRBV7-2 combines with J gene TRBJ2-5; D is ambiguous. The CDR3 length is 13 residues. Germline V lookup: CDR1 SGHTA, CDR2 FQGNSA. V lost 1 base, J lost 3 bases, and 6 bases lay in between. The CDR3 sequence is CASSLVTEETQYF. The CDR3 nucleotides are TGTGCCAGCAGCTTAGTAACAGAAGAGACCCAGTACTTC.

This clone was detected only once. The genes are TRBV5-1 and TRBJ1-1; 8 bases match TRBD1. The CDR3 loop spans 14 amino acids. Trimming cost V 0 bases and J 4 bases; bases outside gene matches: 2. From germline, CDR1 is SGHRS and CDR2 YFSETQ. The CDR3 spells CASSLDRGGTEAFF. CDR3 bases: TGCGCCAGCAGCTTGGACAGGGGGGGCACTGAAGCTTTCTTT. Full variable domain (rest looked up from reference TRBV5-1 and TRBJ1-1): KAGVTQTPRYLIKTRGQQVTLSCSPISGHRSVSWYQQTPGQGLQFLFEYFSETQRNKGNFPGRFSGRQFSNSRSEMNVSTLELGDSALYLCASSLDRGGTEAFFGQGTRLTVV.

The CDR3 loop reads CASSLDPGLAETQYF. CDR3 DNA: TGTGCCAGCAGCTTAGACCCGGGACTAGCGGAGACCCAGTACTTC. The genes are TRBV11-3 and TRBJ2-5; TRBD2 matches 10 bases. The CDR3 totals 15 residues. The junction had 3 bases not matched to a gene; V was cut back by 0 bases and J by 5 bases. CDR1 is SGHNT and CDR2 is YENEEA in the germline V gene.

This sequence joins TRBV6-1 and TRBJ2-1, with TRBD2 matching 9 bases. The CDR3 is 16 amino acids. V was clipped by 4 bases and J by 5 bases; unmatched bases: 9. CDR1 and CDR2 from the germline V gene are MNHNS and SASEGT. The CDR3 is CASSVGASGTHNEQFF. CDR3 nucleotide sequence: TGTGCCAGCAGTGTGGGGGCTAGCGGGACGCACAATGAGCAGTTCTTC.

This chain joins TRBV27 and TRBJ2-1, with 7 nucleotides matching TRBD2. CDR3 length: 15 amino acids. Trimming cost V 5 bases and J 6 bases; bases outside gene matches: 10. The V gene's germline CDR1 is MNHEY and CDR2 SMNVEV (reference sequence). CDR3: CASSLGGSGANEQFF. DNA of the CDR3: TGTGCCAGCAGTCTCGGGGGGAGTGGCGCCAATGAGCAGTTCTTC.

V gene TRBV4-3 combines with J gene TRBJ1-4; 8 nucleotides align to TRBD1. V lost 4 bases to trimming and J lost 3 bases; unmatched junction nucleotides: 7. Germline-derived CDR1 and CDR2 are LGHNA and YSLEER. The CDR3 runs 16 residues. In DNA form, the CDR3 reads TGCGCCAGCAGCCTAGGACAGGGTGAATCTAATGAAAAACTGTTTTTT. Translated, it gives CASSLGQGESNEKLFF.

In this sample, this clone turned up a few times. The J gene is TRBJ1-4, the V gene TRBV11-2; D gene ambiguous. The CDR3 runs to 13 residues. Germline V gene data show CDR1 as SGHAT and CDR2 as FQNNGV. Trimming took off 5 bases at V and 8 bases at J, with 12 bases between the two ends. CDR3 region: CASSRGDGEKLFF. CDR3 nucleotides: TGTGCCAGCAGCCGAGGAGATGGGGAAAAACTGTTTTTT. The full variable domain, its missing parts supplied by reference TRBV11-2 and TRBJ1-4, is EAGVAQSPRYKIIEKRQSVAFWCNPISGHATLYWYQQILGQGPKLLIQFQNNGVVDDSQLPKDRFSAERLKGVDSTLKIQPAKLEDSAVYLCASSRGDGEKLFFGSGTQLSVL.

V is TRBV4-3 and J is TRBJ2-3; tentative D call: TRBD1 (6 bases). Germline CDR1 is LGHNA and CDR2 is YSLEER. Trimming cost V 0 bases and J 0 bases, with 16 bases left between them. This CDR3 region has 18 residues. The CDR3 nucleotides are TGCGCCAGCAGCCAAGATTTGGTTGGGGGCGCAAGCACAGATACGCAGTATTTT. This gives the protein CASSQDLVGGASTDTQYF.

The chain carries TRBV28 and TRBJ1-1, with D perhaps TRBD1 (6 bases). CDR1 MDHEN and CDR2 SYDVKM come from the germline V gene. The CDR3 has 14 amino acids. Trimming took off 3 bases at V and 11 bases at J, with 19 bases between the two ends. The DNA of the CDR3 is TGTGCCAGCAGTTTCCCCGGTGGGGGCGGATGGGCTTTCTTT. Amino acid sequence: CASSFPGGGGWAFF.

The chain has TRBV9 and TRBJ1-1; D perhaps matches TRBD1 (6 bases). The CDR3 runs to 15 residues. The V end was cut by 4 bases, the J end by 1 base, with 14 bases between. CDR1 is SGDLS and CDR2 is YYNGEE in the germline V gene. CDR3 sequence reads: CASSPGGATNTEAFF. CDR3 nucleotides: TGTGCCAGCAGCCCCGGGGGGGCCACGAACACTGAAGCTTTCTTT.

The count of this clone is one. This chain connects TRBV21-1 to TRBJ2-1; the table's D call, TRBD2, was not checked against the DNA. TRBV21-1 constitutes a pseudogene. CDR3 length: 17 residues. Here the CDR3 reads CASSNSLAGGGGNEQFF. In DNA, the CDR3 is TGTGCCAGCAGCAATTCCCTAGCGGGAGGGGGAGGTAATGAGCAGTTCTTC.

This chain links TRBV24-1 with TRBJ1-4; D perhaps matches TRBD1 (6 bases). Germline V gene lookup returns CDR1 KGHDR and CDR2 SFDVKD. Trimming stripped 2 bases from V and 7 bases from J, with 16 bases between. This CDR3 is built from 16 residues. The CDR3 region has the DNA TGTGCCACCAGTGATTATAACAGGGATGGTATTGAAAAACTGTTTTTT. Residues: CATSDYNRDGIEKLFF.

The chain has TRBV11-2 and TRBJ2-2; TRBD1 is a possible D gene (5 bases). Trimming pared 4 bases from V and 0 bases from J, leaving 9 bases between. This CDR3 comprises 15 residues. Germline V gene lookup returns CDR1 SGHAT and CDR2 FQNNGV. The CDR3 sequence: CASSSPTANTGELFF. CDR3 DNA sequence: TGTGCCAGCAGCTCTCCGACAGCGAACACCGGGGAGCTGTTTTTT.

J is TRBJ1-1 and V is TRBV27; no reliable D call. Deletions cut 6 bases from V and 0 bases from J, with 11 bases between. The CDR3 sequence is 14 residues long. Germline CDR1 reads MNHEY; CDR2 reads SMNVEV (reference sequence). CDR3 amino acids: CASRAGLLNTEAFF. For the CDR3, the DNA is TGTGCCAGCAGAGCCGGACTCTTGAACACTGAAGCTTTCTTT.

The rearrangement uses TRBV27 and TRBJ2-3; TRBD1 might be the D (7 bases). Germline CDR1 reads MNHEY; CDR2 reads SMNVEV (reference sequence). The CDR3 runs to 13 residues. V dropped 8 bases and J dropped 4 bases, with 13 bases sitting between them. As DNA, the CDR3 is TGTGCCAGCGCCCAGGGGGGCGCAGATACGCAGTATTTT. It yields the protein CASAQGGADTQYF.

The J gene is TRBJ1-4, the V gene TRBV28, with 7 nucleotides matching TRBD1. The V and J ends lost 6 bases and 6 bases, in that order; junction bases with no gene match: 7. Germline V lookup: CDR1 MDHEN, CDR2 SYDVKM. CDR3 length: 14 amino acids. The CDR3 loop is CASRKTGTHEKLFF. CDR3 DNA sequence: TGTGCCAGCAGGAAGACAGGGACCCATGAAAAACTGTTTTTT.

The chain uses TRBV5-4 and TRBJ2-7; TRBD2 is a possible D gene (6 bases). In germline, CDR1 is SGHNT, CDR2 YYREEE (reference sequence). There are 16 residues in the CDR3. V dropped 4 bases and J dropped 5 bases, with 22 bases sitting between them. CDR3 residues: CASSTGRPGRVNEQYF. CDR3 sequence (DNA): TGTGCCAGCAGCACCGGACGTCCCGGGAGAGTAAACGAGCAGTACTTC. Full variable domain (remainder filled in from reference TRBV5-4 and TRBJ2-7): ETGVTQSPTHLIKTRGQQVTLRCSSQSGHNTVSWYQQALGQGPQFIFQYYREEENGRGNFPPRFSGLQFPNYSSELNVNALELDDSALYLCASSTGRPGRVNEQYFGPGTRLTVT.

V usage is TRBV5-1 and J usage is TRBJ2-7; a weak D match, TRBD1 (6 bases). The CDR3 is 14 amino acids. CDR1 and CDR2 (germline): SGHRS, YFSETQ. The V end lost 1 base, the J end lost 0 bases, and 8 bases lay between the germline ends. CDR3 protein: CASSLRDNSYEQYF. CDR3 DNA sequence: TGCGCCAGCAGCTTGCGGGACAACTCCTACGAGCAGTACTTC.

The chain uses TRBV27 and TRBJ2-3, with a weak D call TRBD2 (5 bases). The CDR3 runs 14 residues. V was shortened by 5 bases and J by 1 base, with 10 bases between the two germline ends. Germline V gives CDR1 MNHEY, CDR2 SMNVEV (reference sequence). CDR3 residues: CASSHEGRTDTQYF. CDR3 coding DNA: TGTGCCAGCAGTCACGAGGGCCGCACAGATACGCAGTATTTT.

This chain connects TRBV27 to TRBJ2-2; TRBD2 agrees at 8 bases. The V gene end was trimmed by 4 bases and the J gene end by 5 bases; junction bases not matched to a gene: 15. Germline values: CDR1 MNHEY, CDR2 SMNVEV (reference sequence). The CDR3 runs to 18 residues. This chain's CDR3 is CASSSNLPGGRWTGELFF. CDR3 DNA: TGTGCCAGCAGTTCTAATCTGCCCGGCGGGAGGTGGACCGGGGAGCTGTTTTTT.